Below, 16 T cell receptor beta chains from the same sample are listed, as sequenced in a study of blood T cell repertoires in COVID-19. TCRdb keeps only in-frame clones here, not all; method: immunoSEQ multiplex PCR. The profile shows 200,000 or so clones, roughly 87% of them singletons. The sample consisted of PBMCs or T cells enriched from blood (not recorded which). The source of these receptors is a woman in her forties with acute COVID-19.

The chain has TRBV30 and TRBJ2-7; TRBD1 matches at 8 bases. Germline CDR1 and CDR2: GTSNPN and SVGIG (reference sequence). V lost 5 bases, J lost 4 bases, and 7 bases stayed unmatched. The CDR3 loop spans 13 amino acids. CDR3 coding DNA: TGTGCCTGGGACCGACAGGGGCGGTACGAGCAGTACTTC. Its protein product is CAWDRQGRYEQYF.

J is TRBJ2-7 and V is TRBV9, with D unresolved. Trimming shortened V by 0 bases and J by 6 bases, and 10 bases separated the two germline ends. CDR1 and CDR2 (germline): SGDLS, YYNGEE. CDR3 length: 13 amino acids. In nucleotides, the CDR3 is TGTGCCAGCAGCGTAGGGCCCCTCCTCGAGCAGTACTTC. Its protein product is CASSVGPLLEQYF.

CDR3 region: CASSQLETQYF. For the CDR3, the DNA is TGTGCCAGCAGTCAATTAGAGACCCAGTACTTC. The chain has TRBV12-3 or TRBV12-4 and TRBJ2-5; no clear D. The V and J ends lost 5 bases and 4 bases respectively, with 5 bases between them. The CDR3 has 11 residues.

The CDR3 reads CASSLEGPNSPLHF. CDR3 coding DNA: TGTGCCAGCAGCTTAGAGGGGCCGAATTCACCCCTCCACTTT. V gene TRBV7-8 combines with J gene TRBJ1-6; tentatively, D is TRBD1 (5 bases). V lost 1 base to trimming and J lost 7 bases, with 8 bases between them. This CDR3 comprises 14 residues. Per germline, CDR1 SGHVS and CDR2 FQNEAQ.

The chain is built from TRBV6-4 and TRBJ1-5; a possible D gene is TRBD1 (5 bases). The CDR3 sequence is 15 residues long. CDR1 and CDR2 (germline): MRHNA, SNTAGT. Between the trimmed V and J ends, which lost 6 bases and 0 bases, there was a span of 12 bases. This CDR3 is CASSDSPYSNQPQHF. The CDR3 DNA sequence: TGTGCCAGCAGCGACAGCCCCTATAGCAATCAGCCCCAGCATTTT.

The chain links TRBV7-9 to TRBJ2-3; 9 positions agree with TRBD1. The V gene's germline CDR1 is SEHNR and CDR2 FQNEAQ (reference sequence). The CDR3 runs 15 residues. V shed 5 bases and J 2 bases; nucleotides not matched to a gene: 5. CDR3 nucleotide sequence: TGTGCCAGCAGCGAACAGGGGGCCGCCACAGATACGCAGTATTTT. Amino acid sequence: CASSEQGAATDTQYF.

V gene TRBV2 combines with J gene TRBJ1-2; 7 positions match TRBD1. CDR3 length equals 12 residues. Losses at the gene ends were 7 bases for V and 6 bases for J; bases not matched to a gene: 5. Germline V lookup: CDR1 SNHLY, CDR2 FYNNEI. For the CDR3, the DNA is TGTGCCAGCACCGACAGGGTGGATGGCTACACCTTC. Its protein product is CASTDRVDGYTF.

This CDR3 is CASSQDRLAGDEQYF. DNA for the CDR3: TGCGCCAGCAGCCAAGATAGGCTAGCGGGGGATGAGCAGTACTTC. The chain employs TRBV4-1 and TRBJ2-7, with 10 bases that match TRBD2. The CDR3 covers 15 residues. The ends lost 0 bases at V and 7 bases at J; junction bases unmatched: 6. Germline loops: CDR1 MGHRA, CDR2 YSYEKL.

The chain links TRBV2 to TRBJ2-1; 14 nucleotides agree with TRBD2. This CDR3 contains 18 residues. In germline, CDR1 is SNHLY, CDR2 FYNNEI. V dropped 7 bases and J dropped 6; count of bases not matched to a gene: 14. CDR3 sequence reads: CASNPLQTSGRAGNEQFF. CDR3 in DNA: TGTGCCAGCAACCCACTACAGACTAGCGGGAGGGCCGGCAATGAGCAGTTCTTC.

This rearrangement joins TRBV13 to TRBJ2-1; 11 nucleotides line up with TRBD2. There are 17 residues in the CDR3. Germline V gives CDR1 PRHDT, CDR2 FYEKMQ (reference sequence). The V gene end was trimmed by 7 bases and the J gene end by 0 bases; junction bases not matched to a gene: 8. CDR3 nucleotide sequence: TGTGCCAGCACCACTGAGGGACTAGCGGCCTCCTACAATGAGCAGTTCTTC. This gives the protein CASTTEGLAASYNEQFF.

J is TRBJ2-5 and V is TRBV4-2; possibly TRBD2 for D (7 bases). The V gene lost 0 bases and the J gene lost 2 bases, with 13 bases spanning the gap. Germline CDR1 reads LGHNA; CDR2 reads YNFKEQ. This CDR3 is built from 16 residues. Written as DNA, the CDR3 is TGTGCCAGCAGCCAAGATTGGGGGGGCCTACAAGAGACCCAGTACTTC. Its translation is CASSQDWGGLQETQYF.

This rearrangement joins TRBV4-1 to TRBJ2-7; 10 bases agree with TRBD2. CDR3 length: 16 amino acids. Germline loops: CDR1 MGHRA, CDR2 YSYEKL. The V gene end was trimmed by 0 bases and the J gene end by 4 bases; junction bases not matched to a gene: 6. This CDR3 is CASSQERAGGIYEQYF. The DNA of the CDR3 is TGCGCCAGCAGCCAAGAAAGAGCGGGAGGGATATACGAGCAGTACTTC.

The chain employs TRBV10-3 and TRBJ1-1; weak D call: TRBD1 (6 bases). The V end lost 3 bases, the J end lost 4 bases, and 12 bases lay between the germline ends. The CDR3 spans 14 residues. From germline, CDR1 is ENHRY and CDR2 SYGVKD. The CDR3 DNA is TGTGCCATCAGTGATCCAGGGGTAATCACTGAAGCTTTCTTT. As protein: CAISDPGVITEAFF.

This rearrangement joins TRBV2 to TRBJ2-5; TRBD2 matches at 9 bases. The CDR3 extends over 14 amino acids. Germline loops: CDR1 SNHLY, CDR2 FYNNEI. Losses at the gene ends were 10 bases for V and 5 bases for J; bases not matched to a gene: 11. The CDR3 region has the DNA TGTGCCACAAAAAGGGGCGGGGGGGCTGAGACCCAGTACTTC. Its translation: CATKRGGGAETQYF.

This chain links TRBV6-5 with TRBJ1-2; D possibly corresponds to TRBD1 (6 bases). V lost 0 bases, J lost 4 bases, and 12 bases lay in between. Germline assignment: CDR1 MNHEY and CDR2 SVGAGI. The CDR3 totals 15 residues. CDR3 sequence reads: CASSYSQGPIYGYTF. The CDR3 region has the DNA TGTGCCAGCAGTTACTCCCAGGGGCCGATCTATGGCTACACCTTC.

V usage is TRBV5-4 and J usage is TRBJ1-2; 7 bases are a match to TRBD1. Per germline, CDR1 SGHNT and CDR2 YYREEE (reference sequence). There are 14 residues in the CDR3. V lost 4 bases to trimming and J lost 7 bases; unmatched junction nucleotides: 10. The CDR3 protein is CASSGQTGRFGYTF. For the CDR3, the DNA is TGTGCCAGCAGCGGGCAGACAGGGAGGTTTGGCTACACCTTC. Drawing the rest from reference TRBV5-4 and TRBJ1-2, the complete variable domain is ETGVTQSPTHLIKTRGQQVTLRCSSQSGHNTVSWYQQALGQGPQFIFQYYREEENGRGNFPPRFSGLQFPNYSSELNVNALELDDSALYLCASSGQTGRFGYTFGSGTRLTVV.